The 8 T cell receptor beta chains below come from one sample, sequenced in a study of CD8+ T cells in alopecia areata. Treatment defined: oral pan-JAK inhibitor, 5-10 mg twice daily. Reverse transcribed after extraction, RNA yielded cDNA as the sequencing template. Method: immunoSEQ multiplex PCR; TCRdb's copy keeps in-frame clones and lacks some. The sample records 200,000 or so clones, around 43% being singletons. Sequencing was performed on CD4+ T cells sorted from blood, taken at roughly week 38, from a patient treated with tofacitinib. These receptors were taken from a human donor with alopecia areata.

This clone was observed once. The chain combines TRBV7-9 with TRBJ1-1; D is unresolved. The length of the CDR3 is 13 residues. Per the germline V gene, CDR1 is SEHNR and CDR2 is FQNEAQ (reference sequence). V was pared by 6 bases and J by 4 bases, with 12 bases between. The CDR3 loop is CASSSKPGTEAFF. Written as DNA, the CDR3 is TGTGCCAGCAGTTCCAAACCGGGCACTGAAGCTTTCTTT.

The rearrangement uses TRBV4-1 and TRBJ2-3, with 8 bases identical to TRBD2. The CDR3 consists of 15 residues. J lost 1 base, V lost 7 bases, and 7 bases had no gene match. In germline, CDR1 is MGHRA, CDR2 YSYEKL. This CDR3 reads CASTSVGRGTDTQYF. CDR3 sequence (DNA): TGCGCCAGCACCTCCGTCGGGAGGGGCACAGATACGCAGTATTTT.

This clone was seen a handful of times. The CDR3 sequence is CASGSGDTTDTQYF. The DNA for the CDR3 is TGTGCTAGTGGTTCGGGGGACACCACAGATACGCAGTATTTT. V and J are TRBV12-5 and TRBJ2-3; D might be TRBD1 or TRBD2, each matching 6 bases. V lost 4 bases and J 2 bases, leaving 10 bases between the germline ends. The CDR3 contains 14 residues. Germline values: CDR1 LGHNT, CDR2 FRNRAP.

This clone was found a few times. A junction boundary mismatches the germline segment, possibly from a read error. The CDR3 here is CASSSTSGSRDTQYF. The CDR3 DNA reads TGTGCCAGCAGTTCTACTAGCGGGAGCAGAGATACGCAGTATTTT. The chain carries TRBV7-9 and TRBJ2-3; TRBD2 matches at 11 bases. This CDR3 is built from 15 residues. CDR1 and CDR2 from the germline V gene are SEHNR and FQNEAQ (reference sequence). Full variable domain (missing parts from reference TRBV7-9 and TRBJ2-3): DTGVSQNPRHKITKRGQNVTFRCDPISEHNRLYWYRQTLGQGPEFLTYFQNEAQLEKSRLLSDRFSAERPKGSFSTLEIQRTEQGDSAMYLCASSSTSGSRDTQYFGPGTRLTVL.

This clone was picked up many times. The chain carries TRBV23-1 and TRBJ1-5; D remains unclear. TRBV23-1 is flagged as an ORF with uncertain function. The CDR3 runs 17 residues. Trimming stripped 4 bases from V and 0 bases from J, with 16 bases between. The CDR3 DNA reads TGCGCCAGCAGTCGGTTGGGATTTGGACCTAGCAATCAGCCCCAGCATTTT. Its protein is CASSRLGFGPSNQPQHF.

This clone showed up many times. This chain joins TRBV7-9 and TRBJ1-1; D remains ambiguous. Germline loops: CDR1 SEHNR, CDR2 FQNEAQ (reference sequence). CDR3 length: 15 amino acids. V lost 1 base and J 0 bases, leaving 9 bases between the germline ends. The CDR3 nucleotides are TGTGCCAGCAGCTTAGGCCGAACTATGAACACTGAAGCTTTCTTT. Amino acids: CASSLGRTMNTEAFF.

This clone has a handful of counts. The chain carries TRBV21-1 and TRBJ2-4; TRBD2 is the table's D call, not checked against the DNA. TRBV21-1 is noted as a pseudogene. The CDR3 consists of 15 residues. For the CDR3, the DNA is TGTGCCAGCAAGTCGGCGGGAAGGTCCAAAAACATTCAGTACTTC. Its translation: CASKSAGRSKNIQYF.

V usage is TRBV28 and J usage is TRBJ1-1, with D unresolved. In germline, CDR1 is MDHEN, CDR2 SYDVKM. The CDR3 has 13 amino acids. Trimming removed 3 bases from V and 3 bases from J, with 8 bases in between. DNA of the CDR3: TGTGCCAGCAGTTTGGGTCGGTACACTGAAGCTTTCTTT. Its protein is CASSLGRYTEAFF. Supplemented by reference TRBV28 and TRBJ1-1, the full variable domain reads DVKVTQSSRYLVKRTGEKVFLECVQDMDHENMFWYRQDPGLGLRLIYFSYDVKMKEKGDIPEGYSVSREKKERFSLILESASTNQTSMYLCASSLGRYTEAFFGQGTRLTVV.